Listed below are T cell receptor beta chains from one sample, sequenced in a study of tumor-infiltrating lymphocytes in primary liver carcinoma. TCRdb reprocessed the multiplex PCR reads via MiXCR and lists one record per CDR3 protein. The sample consists of 250,000 to 350,000 distinct CDR3 sequences, 50% to 60% of them appearing once. The material sequenced was peripheral blood. These receptors originate from a woman in her thirties with primary liver carcinoma and hepatitis B virus infection. Each CDR3 is given with its conserved first and last residue. D genes are given only for firm matches. Expanded clones get a size class; other rows say once, few or many, or leave the size out.

cdr3_aa: CASSSAISPYERYF; cdr3_nt: TGTGCCAGCAGCTCGGCTATCTCTCCCTACGAGCGGTACTTC; cdr3_length: 14; v_call: TRBV11-2; d_call: NA; clone_size: once; j_call: TRBJ2-7
cdr3_aa: CSVGSGTGGTTQYF; cdr3_nt: TGCAGCGTTGGTTCCGGGACAGGGGGCACTACGCAGTATTTT; cdr3_length: 14; v_call: TRBV29-1; d_call: TRBD1; clone_size: NA; j_call: TRBJ2-3
cdr3_aa: CASSSVRDTQYF; cdr3_nt: TGTGCCAGCAGCTCCGTACGAGATACGCAGTATTTT; cdr3_length: 12; v_call: TRBV11-3; d_call: NA; clone_size: many; j_call: TRBJ2-3
cdr3_aa: CATSYGTSTDTQYF; cdr3_nt: TGTGCCACCAGCTACGGGACTAGCACAGATACGCAGTATTTT; cdr3_length: 14; v_call: TRBV11-1; d_call: NA; clone_size: NA; j_call: TRBJ2-3
cdr3_aa: CASGRSGTLEETQYF; cdr3_nt: TGCGCCAGCGGGAGATCCGGGACTCTTGAAGAGACCCAGTACTTC; cdr3_length: 15; v_call: TRBV5-1; d_call: NA; clone_size: few; j_call: TRBJ2-5
cdr3_aa: CASTLGLIGTEYQETQYF; cdr3_nt: TGTGCCAGCACCCTGGGGTTGATCGGGACGGAGTACCAAGAGACCCAGTACTTC; cdr3_length: 18; v_call: TRBV5-5; d_call: NA; clone_size: NA; j_call: TRBJ2-5
cdr3_aa: CASSPDRVGTGELFF; cdr3_nt: TGTGCCAGCAGCCCGGACAGGGTGGGGACCGGGGAGCTGTTTTTT; cdr3_length: 15; v_call: TRBV11-2; d_call: TRBD1; clone_size: many; j_call: TRBJ2-2
cdr3_aa: CASSLLQGRGYGYTF; cdr3_nt: TGTGCCAGCAGCTTGCTTCAGGGGCGAGGTTATGGCTACACCTTC; cdr3_length: 15; v_call: TRBV6-6; d_call: NA; clone_size: few; j_call: TRBJ1-2
cdr3_aa: CASSDKIGQPQHF; cdr3_nt: TGTGCCAGCAGTGACAAGATTGGGCAGCCCCAGCATTTT; cdr3_length: 13; v_call: TRBV6-4; d_call: NA; clone_size: once; j_call: TRBJ1-5
cdr3_aa: CASSRDYNSPLHF; cdr3_nt: TGTGCCAGCAGCCGGGACTATAATTCACCCCTCCACTTT; cdr3_length: 13; v_call: TRBV7-9; d_call: NA; clone_size: NA; j_call: TRBJ1-6
cdr3_aa: CASSNLNRVRGIYAGELFF; cdr3_nt: TGTGCCAGCAGCAACTTAAATCGGGTTCGCGGGATTTACGCCGGGGAGCTGTTTTTT; cdr3_length: 19; v_call: TRBV5-6; d_call: NA; clone_size: once; j_call: TRBJ2-2
cdr3_aa: CSVEFPGLIYGYAF; cdr3_nt: TGCAGCGTTGAATTTCCGGGCTTAATCTATGGCTACGCCTTC; cdr3_length: 14; v_call: TRBV29-1; d_call: NA; clone_size: once; j_call: TRBJ1-2
cdr3_aa: CASSLSLTRAGETQYF; cdr3_nt: TGTGCCAGCAGTTTATCTCTGACGAGGGCCGGAGAGACCCAGTACTTC; cdr3_length: 16; v_call: TRBV12-3/TRBV12-4; d_call: NA; clone_size: NA; j_call: TRBJ2-5
cdr3_aa: CASSWAGTGGYNEQFF; cdr3_nt: TGTGCCAGCAGCTGGGCCGGGACAGGGGGATACAATGAGCAGTTCTTC; cdr3_length: 16; v_call: TRBV11-2; d_call: TRBD1; clone_size: many; j_call: TRBJ2-1
cdr3_aa: CASSYFFVKGASSQPQHF; cdr3_nt: TGTGCCAGCAGTTACTTCTTCGTCAAGGGGGCGTCGAGTCAGCCCCAGCATTTT; cdr3_length: 18; v_call: TRBV6-2/TRBV6-3; d_call: TRBD1; clone_size: many; j_call: TRBJ1-5
cdr3_aa: CAGSFSVTGPYEQYF; cdr3_nt: TGTGCCGGCAGTTTTTCCGTGACAGGGCCCTACGAGCAGTACTTC; cdr3_length: 15; v_call: TRBV12-3/TRBV12-4; d_call: TRBD1; clone_size: NA; j_call: TRBJ2-7
cdr3_aa: CASSPRTSGRLGYDEQFF; cdr3_nt: TGTGCCAGCAGCCCACGGACTAGCGGGAGACTGGGCTACGATGAACAGTTCTTC; cdr3_length: 18; v_call: TRBV11-2; d_call: TRBD2; clone_size: once; j_call: TRBJ2-1
cdr3_aa: CASRYPGGEKLFF; cdr3_nt: TGTGCCAGCCGTTATCCGGGAGGTGAAAAACTGTTTTTT; cdr3_length: 13; v_call: TRBV6-5; d_call: NA; clone_size: many; j_call: TRBJ1-4
cdr3_aa: CASRPGTPGHGYTF; cdr3_nt: TGTGCCAGCAGGCCCGGGACCCCGGGGCATGGCTACACCTTC; cdr3_length: 14; v_call: TRBV14; d_call: NA; clone_size: NA; j_call: TRBJ1-2
cdr3_aa: CASSQSRDSRGNTIYF; cdr3_nt: TGTGCCAGCAGCCAATCCCGGGACAGCCGCGGAAACACCATATATTTT; cdr3_length: 16; v_call: TRBV4-2; d_call: TRBD1; clone_size: NA; j_call: TRBJ1-3
cdr3_aa: CASSEPGLAGVVQGAYNEQFF; cdr3_nt: TGTGCCAGCAGCGAACCGGGACTAGCGGGAGTCGTTCAAGGAGCCTACAATGAGCAGTTCTTC; cdr3_length: 21; v_call: TRBV9; d_call: TRBD2; clone_size: NA; j_call: TRBJ2-1
cdr3_aa: CAGSQALRCTIYF; cdr3_nt: TGTGCCGGCAGCCAGGCATTGAGGTGCACCATATATTTT; cdr3_length: 13; v_call: TRBV12-3/TRBV12-4; d_call: NA; clone_size: NA; j_call: TRBJ1-3
cdr3_aa: CTSSLREGVWDGSGEQFF; cdr3_nt: TGTACCAGCAGCTTGCGGGAGGGTGTTTGGGACGGATCGGGTGAGCAGTTCTTC; cdr3_length: 18; v_call: TRBV11-1; d_call: TRBD2; clone_size: NA; j_call: TRBJ2-1
cdr3_aa: CASSYPLGANVLTF; cdr3_nt: TGTGCCAGCAGTTACCCGTTAGGGGCCAACGTCCTGACTTTC; cdr3_length: 14; v_call: TRBV6-2/TRBV6-3; d_call: NA; clone_size: NA; j_call: TRBJ2-6
cdr3_aa: CAWSTEYNEKLFF; cdr3_nt: TGTGCCTGGAGTACAGAGTACAATGAAAAACTGTTTTTT; cdr3_length: 13; v_call: TRBV30; d_call: NA; clone_size: few; j_call: TRBJ1-4
cdr3_aa: CASPGPSLNQPQHF; cdr3_nt: TGTGCCAGCCCCGGGCCTTCGCTCAATCAGCCCCAGCATTTT; cdr3_length: 14; v_call: TRBV5-6; d_call: NA; clone_size: NA; j_call: TRBJ1-5
cdr3_aa: CASSRWTEGRYGYTF; cdr3_nt: TGTGCCAGTAGCAGATGGACAGAAGGTCGGTATGGCTACACCTTC; cdr3_length: 15; v_call: TRBV6-5; d_call: NA; clone_size: NA; j_call: TRBJ1-2
cdr3_aa: CASSEEGRSNQPQHF; cdr3_nt: TGTGCCAGCAGTGAAGAGGGCAGAAGCAATCAGCCCCAGCATTTT; cdr3_length: 15; v_call: TRBV6-1; d_call: NA; clone_size: many; j_call: TRBJ1-5
cdr3_aa: CASSDGTAYNEQFF; cdr3_nt: TGCGCCAGCAGTGATGGGACTGCCTACAATGAGCAGTTCTTC; cdr3_length: 14; v_call: TRBV10-2; d_call: NA; clone_size: few; j_call: TRBJ2-1
cdr3_aa: CASSEGGWRGEQYF; cdr3_nt: TGTGCCAGCAGCGAAGGAGGGTGGCGGGGAGAGCAGTACTTC; cdr3_length: 14; v_call: TRBV5-5; d_call: NA; clone_size: NA; j_call: TRBJ2-7
cdr3_aa: CTSSFLGGEKTQYF; cdr3_nt: TGTACCAGTAGCTTTCTAGGGGGTGAGAAGACCCAGTACTTC; cdr3_length: 14; v_call: TRBV19; d_call: NA; clone_size: NA; j_call: TRBJ2-5
cdr3_aa: CASSQGRGWTGELFF; cdr3_nt: TGTGCCAGCAGCCAAGGCCGAGGGTGGACCGGGGAGCTGTTTTTT; cdr3_length: 15; v_call: TRBV14; d_call: NA; clone_size: NA; j_call: TRBJ2-2
cdr3_aa: CASSYPEGDRPKAFF; cdr3_nt: TGTGCCAGCAGTTACCCGGAGGGCGACAGGCCAAAAGCTTTCTTT; cdr3_length: 15; v_call: TRBV6-5; d_call: NA; clone_size: once; j_call: TRBJ1-1
cdr3_aa: CASSSLRDTVSYEQYF; cdr3_nt: TGTGCCAGCAGTTCCCTTCGGGACACCGTCTCCTACGAGCAGTACTTC; cdr3_length: 16; v_call: TRBV12-3/TRBV12-4; d_call: NA; clone_size: NA; j_call: TRBJ2-7
cdr3_aa: CASRLAGGPGGGELFF; cdr3_nt: TGTGCCAGCAGACTAGCGGGAGGGCCGGGTGGCGGGGAGCTGTTTTTT; cdr3_length: 16; v_call: TRBV6-1; d_call: TRBD2; clone_size: NA; j_call: TRBJ2-2
cdr3_aa: CAVRDGLCNEQFF; cdr3_nt: TGTGCCGTCCGGGACGGACTCTGCAATGAGCAGTTCTTC; cdr3_length: 13; v_call: TRBV4-3; d_call: NA; clone_size: NA; j_call: TRBJ2-1
cdr3_aa: CASSFSGNERFF; cdr3_nt: TGTGCCAGCAGTTTCTCTGGCAATGAGCGGTTCTTC; cdr3_length: 12; v_call: TRBV6-5; d_call: NA; clone_size: NA; j_call: TRBJ2-1
cdr3_aa: CASSWYRDHEQYF; cdr3_nt: TGTGCCAGCAGTTGGTACAGGGACCACGAGCAGTACTTC; cdr3_length: 13; v_call: TRBV6-6; d_call: NA; clone_size: many; j_call: TRBJ2-7
cdr3_aa: CACSQEGLAGGLTDTQYF; cdr3_nt: TGCGCCTGCAGCCAAGAAGGTCTAGCGGGAGGGCTAACAGATACGCAGTATTTT; cdr3_length: 18; v_call: TRBV4-3; d_call: TRBD2; clone_size: NA; j_call: TRBJ2-3
cdr3_aa: CTSSLDPSSGNTIYF; cdr3_nt: TGTACCAGCAGCTTGGATCCGAGCTCTGGAAACACCATATATTTT; cdr3_length: 15; v_call: TRBV5-4; d_call: NA; clone_size: once; j_call: TRBJ1-3
cdr3_aa: CASSRPGQGIHYGYTF; cdr3_nt: TGTGCCAGCAGCCGTCCGGGACAGGGGATTCACTATGGCTACACCTTC; cdr3_length: 16; v_call: TRBV12-3/TRBV12-4; d_call: TRBD1; clone_size: NA; j_call: TRBJ1-2
cdr3_aa: CASSPRDARFHKQYF; cdr3_nt: TGTGCTAGCAGCCCCCGGGACGCCCGTTTCCACAAGCAGTACTTC; cdr3_length: 15; v_call: TRBV11-1; d_call: NA; clone_size: NA; j_call: TRBJ2-7
cdr3_aa: CASSHSHGELSYEQYF; cdr3_nt: TGTGCCAGCAGCCACTCACACGGGGAACTCTCCTACGAGCAGTACTTC; cdr3_length: 16; v_call: TRBV7-9; d_call: NA; clone_size: once; j_call: TRBJ2-7
cdr3_aa: CASSDQRGADTQYF; cdr3_nt: TGCGCCAGCAGCGATCAGAGGGGCGCAGATACGCAGTATTTT; cdr3_length: 14; v_call: TRBV5-1; d_call: NA; clone_size: NA; j_call: TRBJ2-3
cdr3_aa: CASGKSNTGGVSFF; cdr3_nt: TGTGCTAGTGGTAAAAGCAATACAGGGGGCGTTTCTTTCTTT; cdr3_length: 14; v_call: TRBV12-5; d_call: TRBD1; clone_size: many; j_call: TRBJ1-1